Below, 10 T cell receptor beta chains from the same sample are listed, as sequenced in a study of blood T cell repertoires in COVID-19 (dated by TCRdb to 2018 to 2020). The protocol used for the library was the immunoSEQ multiplex PCR assay. The clones in this table, taken by TCRdb from immuneACCESS, are in-frame only. Not every clone is retained; where verified, under half of the shortfall comes from an unresolved V gene, and the cause of the rest is unknown. Counted in this sample were under 250,000 clones; about 87% of them appeared once. The leading ten clones occupy roughly 3.7% of the sample. Material: PBMCs or T cells enriched from blood (not recorded which). The receptors derive from a woman younger than 45 who had been exposed to COVID-19.

The chain joins TRBV5-1 to TRBJ2-1; a possible D gene is TRBD1 (6 bases). V lost 3 bases to trimming and J lost 6 bases, with 13 bases between them. CDR3 length: 14 residues. Germline V lookup: CDR1 SGHRS, CDR2 YFSETQ. The CDR3 region has the DNA TGCGCCAGCAGCTACCCGGACAGTCGCAATGAGCAGTTCTTC. As protein: CASSYPDSRNEQFF.

CDR3 in amino acids: CAWTPLAGGGETQYF. The CDR3 nucleotides read TGTGCCTGGACTCCTCTAGCGGGAGGGGGGGAGACCCAGTACTTC. This chain connects TRBV30 to TRBJ2-5, with 12 bases matching TRBD2. Trimming removed 4 bases from V and 5 bases from J; junction bases left unmatched: 8. The CDR3 loop spans 15 amino acids. Per the germline V gene, CDR1 is GTSNPN and CDR2 is SVGIG (reference sequence).

The gene calls are TRBV5-1 and TRBJ1-2; a possible D gene is TRBD1 (5 bases). The germline gives CDR1 SGHRS, CDR2 YFSETQ. The CDR3 loop spans 15 amino acids. V lost 4 bases and J lost 0, with 13 bases in between. The CDR3 sequence: CASSTQPTANYGYTF. Here the CDR3 DNA reads TGCGCCAGCAGCACACAACCGACAGCTAACTATGGCTACACCTTC.

The chain couples TRBV5-1 to TRBJ2-1; 12 bases map to TRBD1. CDR3 size: 16 residues. Germline-derived CDR1 and CDR2 are SGHRS and YFSETQ. The junction had 8 bases not matched to a gene; V was cut back by 7 bases and J by 3 bases. CDR3 region: CASGRGQGANYNEQFF. CDR3 bases: TGCGCCAGCGGCAGGGGACAGGGGGCGAACTACAATGAGCAGTTCTTC.

The V call is TRBV18, the J call TRBJ1-5; 8 positions match TRBD1. CDR1 is KGHSH and CDR2 is LQKENI in the germline V gene. Germline trimming cut 0 bases from V and 4 bases from J; bases unmatched to any gene: 2. This CDR3 is 15 amino acids long. The DNA for the CDR3 is TGTGCCAGCTCACCACCGGGACAGGTGAATCAGCCCCAGCATTTT. Amino acids: CASSPPGQVNQPQHF. Based on the CDR3 plus reference TRBV18 and TRBJ1-5, the full variable domain is NAGVMQNPRHLVRRRGQEARLRCSPMKGHSHVYWYRQLPEEGLKFMVYLQKENIIDESGMPKERFSAEFPKEGPSILRIQQVVRGDSAAYFCASSPPGQVNQPQHFGDGTRLSIL.

The chain links TRBV30 to TRBJ2-3, with D perhaps matching TRBD2 (5 bases). The CDR3 spans 16 residues. Per germline, CDR1 GTSNPN and CDR2 SVGIG (reference sequence). The V end lost 0 bases, the J end lost 0 bases, and 13 bases lay between the germline ends. The CDR3 region is CAWSVLLGASTDTQYF. DNA for the CDR3: TGTGCCTGGAGTGTACTCTTGGGAGCTAGCACAGATACGCAGTATTTT.

The chain couples TRBV5-1 to TRBJ2-1; 8 bases line up with TRBD1. The CDR3 runs 15 residues. Per the germline V gene, CDR1 is SGHRS and CDR2 is YFSETQ. V lost 4 bases, J lost 7 bases, and 10 bases stayed unmatched. CDR3 amino acids: CASSPGTGPGNEQFF. The CDR3 DNA is TGCGCCAGCAGCCCGGGGACAGGCCCGGGGAATGAGCAGTTCTTC. Looking up the rest from reference TRBV5-1 and TRBJ2-1 gives the full variable domain: KAGVTQTPRYLIKTRGQQVTLSCSPISGHRSVSWYQQTPGQGLQFLFEYFSETQRNKGNFPGRFSGRQFSNSRSEMNVSTLELGDSALYLCASSPGTGPGNEQFFGPGTRLTVL.

Here the CDR3 DNA reads TGTGCCAGCAGCATTAGCTACACAGATACGCAGTATTTT. Encoded protein: CASSISYTDTQYF. The chain is built from TRBV27 and TRBJ2-3; D gene uncertain. V shed 6 bases and J shed 2 bases, with 9 bases lying between them. This CDR3 has 13 residues. The germline CDR1 and CDR2 sequences are MNHEY and SMNVEV (reference sequence).

The CDR3 bases are TGCGCCAGCAGTTCCCAAGATCGGTGGAATGAGCAGTTCTTC. Amino acids: CASSSQDRWNEQFF. V and J are TRBV10-1 and TRBJ2-1; no clear D. This CDR3 comprises 14 residues. The germline gives CDR1 WNHNN, CDR2 SYGVQD (reference sequence). Deletions cut 5 bases from V and 7 bases from J, with 15 bases between.

The count of this clone is one. DNA of the CDR3: TGTGCCAGCAGTGAGCGGACATGGGATGAGCAGTTCTTC. Protein sequence: CASSERTWDEQFF. This chain uses TRBV2 with TRBJ2-1; D may be TRBD1 (5 bases). This CDR3 is 13 amino acids long. V was trimmed by 3 bases and J by 8 bases, leaving 11 bases between them. CDR1 and CDR2 from the germline V gene are SNHLY and FYNNEI.